Sequencing of this T cell receptor (beta chain) was carried out in a study of shared clonotypes between healthy human individuals. Original analysis: Owing to the provision of junction-only sequences devoid of quality scores by immunoSEQ, filtering differed. TCRdb's copy holds only in-frame clones and misses some; the assay was immunoSEQ multiplex PCR. That table gives V, J and clone size, and the DNA gave D and trimming. The sample lists around 2.5 million clones, over 85% seen once, with around 0.4% in the top ten. Donors were Caucasian adults residing in Nashville, Tennessee, USA. Investigators divided CD4+ cells into CD45RA+ naive and CD45RA-negative memory subsets. This TCR was recovered from a man younger than 35 in good health. Some clones in this sample may be carry-over from other donors' samples. The source material was naive CD4+ T cells from PBMCs. The subset here: CD45RA+ positively selected.

The CDR3 reads CASSLGLAGGLGETQYF. CDR3 nucleotides: TGTGCCAGCAGCTTAGGGCTAGCGGGAGGGTTGGGAGAGACCCAGTACTTC. The V call is TRBV7-3, the J call TRBJ2-5; TRBD2 aligns across 12 bases. The CDR3 is made up of 17 amino acids. CDR1 SGHTA and CDR2 FQGTGA come from the germline V gene. The J segment lost 4 bases and the V segment lost 2 bases, leaving 8 bases of the junction unmatched. Complete variable domain (other parts from reference TRBV7-3 and TRBJ2-5): GAGVSQTPSNKVTEKGKYVELRCDPISGHTALYWYRQSLGQGPEFLIYFQGTGAADDSGLPNDRFFAVRPEGSVSTLKIQRTERGDSAVYLCASSLGLAGGLGETQYFGPGTRLLVL.